A selection of T cell receptor beta chains follows, all from one sample in a study of radiotherapy plus CTLA-4 blockade in lung cancer. TCRdb's table, derived via immunoSEQ multiplex PCR, lists solely in-frame clones and lacks some. The data show about 72,000 clones, around 80% seen once. The sequences come from peripheral blood, collected from a patient treated with radiotherapy plus ipilimumab. Receptors originate from a human donor with non-small cell lung cancer who had a complete response to radiotherapy plus ipilimumab. CDR3s include the opening cysteine and the closing phenylalanine or tryptophan. A D gene is named only where the DNA matches it firmly. Clone sizes are given selectively: once, few, many, or a class where the clone is expanded.

cdr3_aa | cdr3_nt | d_call | j_call | v_call | clone_size
CASSLVAVEQFF | TGTGCCAGCAGCTTAGTTGCGGTCGAGCAGTTCTTC | - | TRBJ2-1 | TRBV11-3 | -
CASSLNRDNEQFF | TGTGCCAGCAGCTTAAATAGGGACAATGAGCAGTTCTTC | - | TRBJ2-1 | TRBV11-3 | -
CASSQGSGQVTDTQYF | TGCGCCAGCAGCCAAGGCTCGGGACAGGTCACAGATACGCAGTATTTT | TRBD1 | TRBJ2-3 | TRBV4-3 | -
CASSSGTQGYGYTF | TGTGCCAGCTCATCGGGGACGCAGGGCTATGGCTACACCTTC | - | TRBJ1-2 | TRBV18 | -
CATSRDRERFYGYTF | TGTGCCACCAGCAGGGACAGGGAAAGGTTTTATGGCTACACCTTC | TRBD1 | TRBJ1-2 | TRBV15 | -
CASSEAQGEAFF | TGTGCCAGCAGTGAAGCCCAGGGGGAAGCTTTCTTT | - | TRBJ1-1 | TRBV2 | -
CASSEATNTEAFF | TGTGCCAGCAGCGAAGCAACGAACACTGAAGCTTTCTTT | - | TRBJ1-1 | TRBV27 | once
CASSLEGIQPQHF | TGTGCCAGCAGCTTAGAAGGTATTCAGCCCCAGCATTTT | - | TRBJ1-5 | TRBV7-9 | -
CASSPPFPGELFF | TGTGCCAGCAGCCCACCCTTCCCCGGGGAGCTGTTTTTT | - | TRBJ2-2 | TRBV7-9 | few
CASSQVGSTGSSGYTF | TGCGCCAGCAGCCAAGTTGGGTCGACAGGGAGCTCTGGCTACACCTTC | TRBD1 | TRBJ1-2 | TRBV4-3 | few
CASSRRTSGNLDTQYF | TGTGCCAGCAGCCGCCGGACTAGCGGGAACCTAGATACGCAGTATTTT | TRBD2 | TRBJ2-3 | TRBV7-8 | -
CASRPPGLRMYEQYF | TGTGCCAGCAGACCCCCGGGACTCCGAATGTACGAGCAGTACTTC | - | TRBJ2-7 | TRBV6-5 | -
CASRPGLMETQYF | TGTGCCAGCAGACCAGGGTTGATGGAGACCCAGTACTTC | - | TRBJ2-5 | TRBV28 | -
CASSESKPGGNGELFF | TGCGCCAGCAGTGAGTCGAAGCCAGGGGGTAACGGGGAGCTGTTTTTT | TRBD1 | TRBJ2-2 | TRBV10-1 | few
CASSLVWGNNNYGYTF | TGTGCCAGCAGTTTGGTTTGGGGGAACAATAACTATGGCTACACCTTC | - | TRBJ1-2 | TRBV27 | -
CAWTNLGGSEKLFF | TGTGCCTGGACTAACCTCGGAGGATCCGAAAAACTGTTTTTT | - | TRBJ1-4 | TRBV30 | few
CASTAGRELKQFF | TGTGCCAGCACCGCCGGGAGGGAACTAAAGCAGTTCTTC | TRBD2 | TRBJ2-1 | TRBV2 | -
CATSRGNTRSGNTIYF | TGTGCCACCAGCAGAGGGAACACCCGCTCTGGAAACACCATATATTTT | - | TRBJ1-3 | TRBV15 | few
CASSLPGLWDTQYF | TGTGCCAGCAGCTTACCCGGACTTTGGGATACGCAGTATTTT | - | TRBJ2-3 | TRBV7-6 | -
CASSLSGSTAYEQYF | TGTGCCAGCAGCTTATCCGGGTCTACGGCCTACGAGCAGTACTTC | - | TRBJ2-7 | TRBV5-5 | -
CATSRVGSGNTIYF | TGTGCCACCAGCAGAGTCGGCTCTGGAAACACCATATATTTT | - | TRBJ1-3 | TRBV15 | -
CASSSSDSYEQYF | TGTGCCAGCAGTAGTTCGGATTCCTACGAGCAGTACTTC | - | TRBJ2-7 | TRBV27 | -
CASSTTDELAKNIQYF | TGTGCCAGCTCAACGACAGACGAGTTGGCCAAAAACATTCAGTACTTC | - | TRBJ2-4 | TRBV18 | -
CASTEATISPGYTF | TGTGCCAGCACCGAAGCTACAATCTCTCCTGGCTACACCTTC | - | TRBJ1-2 | TRBV7-9 | -
CASSPPGGGRTEAFF | TGTGCCAGCAGCCCCCCAGGGGGGGGGAGGACTGAAGCTTTCTTT | TRBD1 | TRBJ1-1 | TRBV5-5 | -
CASSPRGTGWGNTIYF | TGTGCCAGCAGCCCCCGCGGGACAGGGTGGGGAAACACCATATATTTT | TRBD1 | TRBJ1-3 | TRBV7-8 | -
CAWSVTSGSYNEQFF | TGTGCCTGGAGTGTAACTAGCGGCTCCTACAATGAGCAGTTCTTC | TRBD2 | TRBJ2-1 | TRBV30 | few
CASSFTGTSAGNTIYF | TGTGCCAGCAGCTTCACCGGGACTTCGGCTGGAAACACCATATATTTT | - | TRBJ1-3 | TRBV9 | -
CAISDREMNTEAFF | TGTGCCATCTCAGACAGGGAGATGAACACTGAAGCTTTCTTT | TRBD1 | TRBJ1-1 | TRBV10-3 | -
CSVEGTSYNEQFF | TGCAGCGTTGAAGGGACTAGCTACAATGAGCAGTTCTTC | TRBD2 | TRBJ2-1 | TRBV29-1 | -
CASSIGWSMNTEAFF | TGTGCCAGCAGCATTGGGTGGAGCATGAACACTGAAGCTTTCTTT | - | TRBJ1-1 | TRBV7-8 | -
CASSPEPLGNTIYF | TGTGCCAGCAGCCCCGAACCCCTTGGAAACACCATATATTTT | - | TRBJ1-3 | TRBV6-5 | -
CAWGAFEGTEAFF | TGTGCCTGGGGGGCCTTTGAGGGCACTGAAGCTTTCTTT | - | TRBJ1-1 | TRBV30 | -
CASSLEGQGNEKLFF | TGTGCCAGCAGCTTGGAGGGACAGGGGAATGAAAAACTGTTTTTT | TRBD1 | TRBJ1-4 | TRBV5-6 | -
CASSLYRGRRTNEKLFF | TGTGCCAGCAGCTTGTACAGGGGGCGCCGAACTAATGAAAAACTGTTTTTT | TRBD1 | TRBJ1-4 | TRBV5-6 | -
CASSPRFSKTEAFF | TGTGCCAGCAGTCCACGGTTCAGTAAGACTGAAGCTTTCTTT | - | TRBJ1-1 | TRBV6-5 | -
CAWSWGGQPQHF | TGTGCCTGGAGTTGGGGCGGCCAGCCCCAGCATTTT | - | TRBJ1-5 | TRBV30 | once
CASSAPRTGSSYEQYF | TGTGCCAGCAGCGCACCCAGGACAGGATCTAGCTACGAGCAGTACTTC | TRBD1 | TRBJ2-7 | TRBV7-2 | -
CAISETRGRDEQFF | TGTGCCATCAGTGAGACTCGGGGTCGGGATGAGCAGTTCTTC | - | TRBJ2-1 | TRBV10-3 | -
CASTAGTTYEQYF | TGTGCCAGCACTGCCGGGACAACCTACGAGCAGTACTTC | - | TRBJ2-7 | TRBV18 | -
CAWRAGSAGNTIYF | TGTGCCTGGAGGGCAGGGAGCGCTGGAAACACCATATATTTT | - | TRBJ1-3 | TRBV30 | -
CSEVGAPNEKLFF | TGCAGCGAGGTAGGGGCACCTAATGAAAAACTGTTTTTT | - | TRBJ1-4 | TRBV29-1 | once
CASSYSTISGEQYF | TGTGCCAGCAGTTACTCCACAATTTCGGGCGAGCAGTACTTC | - | TRBJ2-7 | TRBV6-5 | -